Shown below are 30 T cell receptor beta chains from a single sample sequenced in a study of control samples from healthy donors and cancer patients (dated by TCRdb to about 2020). Libraries were built with the immunoSEQ multiplex PCR assay. The table comes from immuneACCESS by way of TCRdb, which keeps in-frame sequences with V and J called. Part of the clones is missing from these tables; in studies checked, under half for an unresolved V gene and the rest for unknown reasons. The sample table contains about 160,000 clones; only one count was recorded for approximately 94% of them. The ten largest clones capture 14% of the sample. Sequenced material: PBMCs. These receptors all stem from a man between 60 and 75 years old with colorectal cancer.

The genes are TRBV7-9 and TRBJ2-7, with 8 nucleotides matching TRBD1. CDR3 length equals 16 residues. Per the germline V gene, CDR1 is SEHNR and CDR2 is FQNEAQ (reference sequence). The ends lost 4 bases at V and 4 bases at J; junction bases unmatched: 12. CDR3 in amino acids: CASSSAPGQAGYEQYF. CDR3 DNA: TGTGCCAGCAGCTCCGCCCCGGGACAGGCTGGTTACGAGCAGTACTTC.

This clone was counted a single time. This sequence joins TRBV6-5 and TRBJ2-1, with 8 bases fitting TRBD2. This CDR3 is built from 16 residues. Unmatched junction bases numbered 7, after V lost 2 bases and J lost 4 bases. Germline CDR1 and CDR2: MNHEY and SVGAGI. CDR3 region: CASSYGASGQYNEQFF. CDR3 bases: TGTGCCAGCAGTTACGGGGCTAGCGGGCAATACAATGAGCAGTTCTTC.

The V gene is TRBV19, the J gene TRBJ2-3; D is perhaps TRBD1 (7 bases). CDR3 length: 13 residues. Germline V gene sequence: CDR1 LNHDA, CDR2 SQIVND (reference sequence). The CDR3 nucleotides are TGTGCGGTCGGGCAGGGGGGAACAGATACGCAGTATTTT. Translation gives CAVGQGGTDTQYF.

This clone has just one count. This rearrangement joins TRBV29-1 to TRBJ1-1; TRBD1 is a possible D gene (5 bases). Germline V lookup: CDR1 SQVTM, CDR2 ANQGSEA. V dropped 5 bases and J dropped 5 bases, with 9 bases sitting between them. The CDR3 totals 11 residues. CDR3 nucleotides: TGCAGCGTTTCGGGGGGGACTGAAGCTTTCTTT. It translates to CSVSGGTEAFF. Drawing the rest from reference TRBV29-1 and TRBJ1-1, the complete variable domain is SAVISQKPSRDICQRGTSLTIQCQVDSQVTMMFWYRQQPGQSLTLIATANQGSEATYESGFVIDKFPISRPNLTFSTLTVSNMSPEDSSIYLCSVSGGTEAFFGQGTRLTVV.

This sequence joins TRBV9 and TRBJ2-2; possible D gene TRBD1, 5 bases. Germline V gene lookup returns CDR1 SGDLS and CDR2 YYNGEE. This CDR3 contains 13 residues. V lost 4 bases and J 5 bases, leaving 9 bases between the germline ends. CDR3 in DNA: TGTGCCAGCAGCTCGACAGTTACCGGGGAGCTGTTTTTT. As protein: CASSSTVTGELFF.

CDR3 bases: TGCGCCAGCAGCTCGAGTCTAGCGGGGGATAGCACAGATACGCAGTATTTT. This translates into CASSSSLAGDSTDTQYF. The V call is TRBV5-1, the J call TRBJ2-3, with 10 bases lining up with TRBD2. The CDR3 loop spans 17 amino acids. V shed 3 bases and J 0 bases; nucleotides not matched to a gene: 7. Germline lookup yields CDR1 SGHRS and CDR2 YFSETQ.

The chain joins TRBV11-2 to TRBJ2-3; D gene unclear. CDR1 and CDR2 from the germline V gene are SGHAT and FQNNGV. Trimming removed 7 bases from V and 0 bases from J, with 5 bases in between. This CDR3 has 12 amino acids. The CDR3 coding sequence is TGTGCCAGCAACCCAAGCACAGATACGCAGTATTTT. This encodes CASNPSTDTQYF.

This clone appeared a single time. V and J are TRBV5-1 and TRBJ1-1; TRBD1 matches at 7 bases. V shed 0 bases and J 0 bases; nucleotides not matched to a gene: 2. Looked up from germline, CDR1 is SGHRS and CDR2 is YFSETQ. The CDR3 contains 15 residues. DNA for the CDR3: TGCGCCAGCAGCTTGGCTGGGACAGTGAACACTGAAGCTTTCTTT. Protein: CASSLAGTVNTEAFF.

The chain recombines TRBV11-2 with TRBJ2-1, with D perhaps matching TRBD1 or TRBD2 (6 bases each). Germline V CDR1 and CDR2: SGHAT, FQNNGV. The CDR3 is 14 residues long. V lost 0 bases to trimming and J lost 16 bases, with 19 bases between them. Here the CDR3 DNA reads TGTGCCAGCAGCTTAGATCTTACGGGGGCGGGGTCATTCTTC. This translates into CASSLDLTGAGSFF. Based on the CDR3 plus reference TRBV11-2 and TRBJ2-1, the full variable domain is EAGVAQSPRYKIIEKRQSVAFWCNPISGHATLYWYQQILGQGPKLLIQFQNNGVVDDSQLPKDRFSAERLKGVDSTLKIQPAKLEDSAVYLCASSLDLTGAGSFFGPGTRLTVL.

Only one count was recorded for this clone. The chain uses TRBV30 and TRBJ1-5, with D uncertain. The CDR3 length is 13 residues. Germline V lookup: CDR1 GTSNPN, CDR2 SVGIG (reference sequence). V lost 2 bases and J 2 bases, leaving 7 bases between the germline ends. The CDR3 DNA sequence: TGTGCCTGGAGTTCGGATCGCAATCAGCCCCAGCATTTT. Amino acids: CAWSSDRNQPQHF.

The gene calls are TRBV29-1 and TRBJ2-1, with a possible D match to TRBD2 (7 bases). In germline, CDR1 is SQVTM, CDR2 ANQGSEA. The CDR3 consists of 17 residues. The germline V and J ends were trimmed by 0 bases and 2 bases, with 17 bases remaining between them. In DNA form, the CDR3 reads TGCAGCGTTGAAGATCAGGAGTCGGGGGGCACCTACAATGAGCAGTTCTTC. Translated, it gives CSVEDQESGGTYNEQFF.

The rearrangement joins TRBV29-1 to TRBJ1-1, with a tentative D call TRBD1 (5 bases). Germline-derived CDR1 and CDR2 are SQVTM and ANQGSEA. Deletions cut 0 bases from V and 3 bases from J, with 11 bases between. The length of the CDR3 is 14 residues. The CDR3 loop reads CSVEESWGDTEAFF. The CDR3 DNA follows: TGCAGCGTTGAAGAGAGTTGGGGGGACACTGAAGCTTTCTTT.

This rearrangement joins TRBV5-6 to TRBJ1-4; 8 bases are shared with TRBD1. The CDR3 consists of 17 residues. Germline V CDR1 and CDR2: SGHDT, YYEEEE. The V segment lost 1 base and the J segment 1 base; nucleotides outside the gene matches: 6. For the CDR3, the DNA is TGTGCCAGCAGCTTGCCTGGACAGGGAAGAACTAATGAAAAACTGTTTTTT. It is translated as CASSLPGQGRTNEKLFF.

The chain is built from TRBV19 and TRBJ1-2; TRBD1 aligns across 11 bases. Trimming took 6 bases from V and 7 from J; bases not matched to a gene: 10. CDR3 size: 15 residues. Germline CDR1 and CDR2: LNHDA and SQIVND (reference sequence). The CDR3, as DNA: TGTGCCAGTAGGCCGGGACAGGGGGTCCCGGGTGGCTACACCTTC. Translated, it gives CASRPGQGVPGGYTF.

A remark on this clone: Other DNA sequences in this sample translate to the same CDR3. This sequence joins TRBV5-4 and TRBJ2-7; 12 positions agree with TRBD2. Germline V lookup: CDR1 SGHNT, CDR2 YYREEE (reference sequence). Trimming removed 4 bases from V and 2 bases from J; junction bases left unmatched: 4. The CDR3 spans 15 residues. The CDR3 here is CASSLGLAGTYEQYF. CDR3 coding DNA: TGTGCCAGCAGCCTTGGACTAGCGGGGACCTACGAGCAGTACTTC.

V is TRBV7-2 and J is TRBJ1-6; maybe TRBD1 (5 bases). The CDR3 has 16 residues. CDR1 and CDR2 from the germline V gene are SGHTA and FQGNSA. Between the trimmed V and J ends, which lost 1 base and 9 bases, there was a span of 16 bases. CDR3 sequence (DNA): TGTGCCAGCAGCTTAGATGGGGGGGTTGGAGGTTCACCCCTCCACTTT. Protein sequence: CASSLDGGVGGSPLHF.

The chain combines TRBV6-5 with TRBJ2-7; TRBD2 agrees at 12 bases. The V gene end was trimmed by 5 bases and the J gene end by 3 bases; junction bases not matched to a gene: 2. The length of the CDR3 is 14 residues. Germline V CDR1 and CDR2: MNHEY, SVGAGI. The CDR3 bases are TGTGCCAGCAGTCCGACTAGCGGGGGCTACGAGCAGTACTTC. Encoded protein: CASSPTSGGYEQYF.

This chain links TRBV4-1 with TRBJ2-1, with TRBD2 matching over 10 bases. This CDR3 region has 15 residues. The germline CDR1 and CDR2 sequences are MGHRA and YSYEKL. With V trimmed by 1 base and J by 7 bases, 4 bases remained unmatched. This CDR3 reads CASSQASGGPNEQFF. CDR3 DNA: TGCGCCAGCAGCCAAGCTAGCGGGGGCCCAAATGAGCAGTTCTTC.

This clone was found once. The genes are TRBV6-4 and TRBJ2-3, with 8 bases aligning to TRBD2. The germline V gene encodes CDR1 MRHNA and CDR2 SNTAGT. The CDR3 length is 17 residues. Trimming cost V 0 bases and J 2 bases; bases outside gene matches: 7. The CDR3 sequence: CASSDSAGGYYTDTQYF. In DNA, the CDR3 is TGTGCCAGCAGTGACTCGGCGGGGGGCTACTACACAGATACGCAGTATTTT.

The rearrangement uses TRBV6-6 and TRBJ2-2, with 8 nucleotides matching TRBD1. Germline CDR1 is MNHNY and CDR2 is SVGAGI (reference sequence). This CDR3 region has 14 residues. The trim removed 2 bases at V and 7 bases at J, leaving 3 bases unmatched. The DNA for the CDR3 is TGTGCCAGCAGTTACCGACAGGGGATCGGGGAGCTGTTTTTT. Encoded protein: CASSYRQGIGELFF.

The chain is built from TRBV2 and TRBJ1-2, with 7 bases fitting TRBD1. This CDR3 spans 13 amino acids. V was pared by 8 bases and J by 4 bases, with 7 bases of the junction left unmatched. Germline V gives CDR1 SNHLY, CDR2 FYNNEI. CDR3 amino acids: CASGQANFYGYTF. In DNA form, the CDR3 reads TGTGCCAGCGGACAGGCGAATTTCTATGGCTACACCTTC.

The V call is TRBV7-9, the J call TRBJ2-2; no clear D. Germline-derived CDR1 and CDR2 are SEHNR and FQNEAQ (reference sequence). The V end was cut by 2 bases, the J end by 4 bases, with 14 bases between. This CDR3 contains 16 residues. CDR3 amino acids: CASSLSIILGTGELFF. The CDR3 coding sequence is TGTGCCAGCAGCTTAAGTATTATATTGGGCACCGGGGAGCTGTTTTTT.

The chain employs TRBV3-1 (or the pseudogene TRBV3-2) and TRBJ2-7; no reliable D call. This CDR3 is built from 13 residues. CDR1 is LGHDT and CDR2 is YNNKEL in the germline V gene (reference sequence). The V and J ends lost 0 bases and 7 bases respectively, with 10 bases between them. CDR3 sequence (DNA): TGTGCCAGCAGCCAAGATCGGGTAGGGGAGCAGTACTTC. It codes for CASSQDRVGEQYF.

V and J are TRBV6-5 and TRBJ1-2; 11 bases match TRBD1. V shed 5 bases and J 8 bases; nucleotides not matched to a gene: 10. Looked up from germline, CDR1 is MNHEY and CDR2 is SVGAGI. This CDR3 is 15 amino acids long. The CDR3 is CASSNPPGQGGGYTF. The CDR3 DNA reads TGTGCCAGCAGTAACCCACCGGGACAGGGGGGAGGCTACACCTTC.

J is TRBJ1-1 and V is TRBV5-1; 9 positions match TRBD1. The CDR3 sequence is 15 residues long. With V trimmed by 3 bases and J by 0 bases, 3 bases remained unmatched. Germline loops: CDR1 SGHRS, CDR2 YFSETQ. In DNA form, the CDR3 reads TGCGCCAGCAGCTGGGGGACAGGGTTGAACACTGAAGCTTTCTTT. It is translated as CASSWGTGLNTEAFF.

The gene calls are TRBV4-1 and TRBJ2-1; the match to TRBD2 covers 9 bases. CDR1 MGHRA and CDR2 YSYEKL come from the germline V gene. CDR3 length equals 17 residues. V shed 4 bases, J shed 4 bases, and the junction held 11 bases outside the gene matches. The CDR3 reads CASSPSGSGGDYNEQFF. CDR3 sequence (DNA): TGCGCCAGCAGCCCTTCTGGTAGCGGGGGAGATTACAATGAGCAGTTCTTC.

This clone was picked up a small number of times. The CDR3 ends on some other residue instead of the conserved phenylalanine or tryptophan, so this is likely a read error. The DNA is omitted, as the CDR3 cannot be located on it reliably, and the CDR3 follows TCRdb's listing. V gene TRBV19 combines with J gene TRBJ1-1. The CDR3 is 9 amino acids long, termini counted. Germline-derived CDR1 and CDR2 are LNHDA and SQIVND (reference sequence). CDR3 amino acids: CASRDSVLL.

J is TRBJ1-1 and V is TRBV29-1; perhaps TRBD1 as D (6 bases). There are 13 residues in the CDR3. Germline V gene lookup returns CDR1 SQVTM and CDR2 ANQGSEA. Trimming removed 4 bases at V and 4 bases at J, with 13 bases between. CDR3 region: CSVVLGAGTEAFF. CDR3 DNA sequence: TGCAGCGTTGTTCTGGGGGCGGGCACTGAAGCTTTCTTT.

The CDR3 coding sequence is TGTGCCAGCAGTGAGGGCTGGGGCAATCAGCCCCAGCATTTT. Translation gives CASSEGWGNQPQHF. The rearrangement uses TRBV6-1 and TRBJ1-5; D uncertain. Germline CDR1 is MNHNS and CDR2 is SASEGT. Trimming took off 3 bases at V and 2 bases at J, with 8 bases between the two ends. This CDR3 is built from 14 residues.

The chain carries TRBV5-4 and TRBJ2-7; TRBD2 matches 8 bases. The ends lost 2 bases at V and 5 bases at J; junction bases unmatched: 9. Germline CDR1 is SGHNT and CDR2 is YYREEE (reference sequence). This CDR3 is built from 15 residues. For the CDR3, the DNA is TGTGCCAGCAGCTTTAGTGGACTAGCCGGGGACGAGCAGTACTTC. It encodes CASSFSGLAGDEQYF.